This TCR beta chain was obtained from a study of T cells expressing NK-cell markers (dated by TCRdb to 2018 to 2021). About the study as a whole: Under ten donors provided sorted CD3+CD56+NKG2C+, CD3+CD56+NKG2C- and CD3+CD56-NKG2C+ T-cell subsets, whose TCR beta-chain repertoires were profiled. The study sequenced eight donors, all healthy volunteers chosen at random: three men and five women. Libraries were sequenced as 2 x 150 bp reads on Illumina HiSeq 2000/2500, MiSeq or NextSeq. Seven of the eight sequenced donors were HCMV-seropositive and one was HCMV-seronegative.

HCMV serostatus was determined by detecting HCMV-specific IgG in serum with a commercial ELISA kit. Ficoll density gradient centrifugation was used to isolate peripheral blood mononuclear cells from blood. As concerns this clonotype: Its target antigen remains unknown.

As encoded in the germline V gene, CDR1 is MNHEY while CDR2 is SVGEGT. The CDR3 holds 16 amino acids from the cysteine to the phenylalanine. The DNA is not on file. The study at large found these results: In 5 to 7 donors, the dominant CD3+CD56+NKG2C+ clonotypes were found to rank among the top 10 CD8+ clonotypes and to make up roughly 1.0-7.5% of CD8+ T cells. It remained unclear whether the expanded NKG2C-expressing T cell clones were specific for HCMV antigens. Those dominant clonotypes were again the most abundant among CD3+CD56-NKG2C+ cells in a few donors, at roughly 28.3-65%.

This sample was sequenced with an Illumina HiSeq 2000. TCR beta cDNA libraries were made by 5'RACE template switching that added a universal primer site and unique molecular identifiers. Priming for cDNA synthesis came from the TCR beta constant segment, and two successive PCR amplification steps followed. In the paper's pipeline: Reads were demultiplexed and grouped by UMI with MIGEC, and clonotypes were assembled and quantified with MiTCR. To remove erroneous sequences, TCR cDNA sequences were retained only when supported by two or more reads. Downstream repertoire analysis used the tcR package, and clonotypes were matched across fractions by CDR3 nucleotide sequence plus V segment. VDJmatch was used to annotate antigen specificity against VDJdb, with one amino acid substitution in CDR3 allowed. Reprocessed by TCRdb, the reads give a single entry per CDR3 protein sequence, without DNA. It is TCRdb's table, rather than the study itself, that gives the V and J calls and clone size. The table of this sample itemizes around 110,000 distinct CDR3 sequences. The top ten hold approximately 17% of the sample.

The receptor's source is a woman between 18 and 69 years old in good health. The rearrangement joined TRBV6-2 or TRBV6-3 to TRBJ2-3; TCRdb reports TRBD2, a call that lacks DNA to check it against. Source material: blood T cells: a sorted CD56 or NKG2C T cell subset, CD4+ or CD8+ T cells, or bulk PBMC T cells (not recorded which). The CDR3 loop reads CASSYSRAGSGDTQYF.